The clone carrying this T cell receptor beta chain was seen repeatedly, ten times or more. The source of the sample is a study of T-cell reconstitution after alpha-beta-depleted transplantation in children. This CDR3 spans 14 amino acids. Trimming at V came to 6 bases and at J to 3 bases, leaving 8 bases not matched to a gene. Germline V lookup: CDR1 DFQATT, CDR2 SNEGSKA (reference sequence). Unique molecular identifiers were incorporated when the TCRbeta library was constructed. TCRdb processed the PCR reads anew with MiXCR; each CDR3 protein has one entry. The sample lists about 640,000 distinct CDR3 sequences; roughly 17% were seen once.

This TCR derives from a human donor who donated a stem cell graft to a child with acute myeloid leukemia. V usage is TRBV20-1 and J usage is TRBJ2-7; 10 bases fit TRBD1. The sample in question was PBMCs from the stem cell graft donor, obtained from the stem cell graft. The CDR3 is CSALGQGMFYEQYV. For the CDR3, the DNA is TGCAGTGCCTTGGGACAGGGGATGTTCTACGAGCAGTACGTC.